Detailed here is one T cell receptor beta chain. This receptor's antigen is unknown. Via the germline V gene, CDR1 is SQVTM and CDR2 ANQGSEA. Taken from cysteine to phenylalanine, the CDR3 has 12 residues. No DNA accompanies this entry. Sequencer: NextSeq 550. The Human TCR Profiling Kit (MiLaboratory) was used to make UMI-labeled 5' RACE TRB cDNA libraries. The full amount of extracted RNA was used for cDNA synthesis, and the full amount of resulting cDNA was used for PCR amplification. The libraries were made side by side, with each library going through the same number of PCR cycles. Under the source paper's analysis protocol: With a requirement of at least two reads per UMI, MIGEC and MiXCR extracted about 50,000 +/- 10,000 unique UMI-labeled TRB cDNA molecules per library. On average, approximately 40,000 +/- 10,000 functional in-frame TRB CDR3 nucleotide clonotypes lacking stop codons were found per library. After each sample was downsampled to 5000 UMI-labeled TRB molecules, VDJtools was used to calculate diversity metrics such as normalized Shannon-Wiener and Chao1. VDJtools computed clonotype-size-weighted physicochemical properties of the central five CDR3 residues: interaction energy, strength, volume and Kidera factor 4. TCRdb reprocessed the reads into one record per CDR3 protein sequence, lacking DNA. The V and J calls here are based on TCRdb, not the publication. The table kept for this sample lists under 55,000 distinct CDR3 sequences. The top ten hold roughly 10% of the sample.

For every CD8+ T cell subset, over 250,000 cells were flow-sorted straight into RLT lysis buffer, and each subset was sorted in triplicate. Using standard density gradient centrifugation, peripheral blood mononuclear cells were isolated from buffy coats. An RNeasy Mini Kit was used to extract total RNA from the sorted cells. The sample comes from a study of CXCR3-negative and CXCR3-positive naive CD8 T cells (dated by TCRdb to the late 2010s). Background on the whole study: In total, about 135 million TRB reads were obtained, which works out to roughly 1.5 +/- 0.3 million reads per library. The diversity and physicochemical repertoire analyses included about a dozen donors pooled from two independent experiments. TRBV-TRBJ cluster analysis included naive subsets from about five donors and memory cells from 3 donors.

The paper as a whole reports these results and caveats: Freshly isolated PBMCs were used for most assays because CXCR3 expression went down partially after cryopreservation. TRBV-TRBJ usage was similar between naive CXCR3-negative and CXCR3-positive cells from the same donor, while memory cells showed distinct patterns. Both naive subsets had comparably high repertoire diversity, while memory CD8+ T cells had much lower repertoire diversity. Because surface CD5, which is linked to self-reactivity in mice, was comparable between the naive subsets, TCR interaction strength was also inferred from the physicochemical properties of TRB CDR3s.

Sequencing used memory CD8+ T cells from blood. The intended sense of this specimen's cell subset or site label: conventional CD8+ memory T cells (TMEM), sorted as controls. The sequence is built from TRBV29-1 and TRBJ1-1; without DNA, the TCRdb call of TRBD1 cannot be checked. This clonotype originated in a human donor in good health. Some clones in this sample may be carry-over from other donors' samples. The CDR3 reads CSVPGENTEAFF.